Sequencing of this T cell receptor (beta chain) was carried out in a study of T cells in Graves' hyperthyroidism and ophthalmopathy. Study observations and caveats: With a median lead of approximately 6.4 months before onset, the model predicted ophthalmopathy. Blood also held most thyroid clonotypes expanded beyond 0.001.

Used for diagnoses were clinical symptoms, serum thyroxine and TRAb, thyroid ultrasound and orbital computed tomography. Fresh peripheral blood, around 9.3 ml of it, supplied the PBMCs. Using RNA transcripts as the source, TCR beta CDR3 regions were amplified. HTBI primers were employed in a first-round RT-PCR of the TCR CDR3. One entry per CDR3 protein, called by TCRdb with MiXCR from the multiplex PCR reads. The sample shows about 420,000 distinct CDR3 sequences, roughly 13% of them seen only once. Points on this clonotype: Its cognate antigen is unknown. Since a much larger clone is just one base distant, this may be a read error.

The CDR3 runs 15 residues. The material sequenced was blood. This TCR was sampled from a woman aged 18-29 years with Graves' hyperthyroidism. The rearrangement joins TRBV12-3 or TRBV12-4 to TRBJ2-7; D is possibly TRBD1 or TRBD2 (5 bases each). DNA of the CDR3: TGTGCCAGCAGTCACCGGGACCCTGGCTCCTACGGGCAGTACTTC. It specifies CASSHRDPGSYGQYF.